The rows below give T cell receptor beta chains drawn from one sample of a study of blood T cells in healthy people across ages. TCRdb analysed the 5' RACE reads with MiXCR anew, one entry per CDR3 protein. The table shows about 750,000 distinct CDR3 sequences, with roughly 53% occurring only once. Sequencing input: blood. The origin of the receptors is a man aged 80 or over in good health. The CDR3 runs from the conserved cysteine through the conserved F or W.

CDR3 protein: CASSPGTAVQAFF; V gene: TRBV7-3
CDR3 protein: CSADGVGATGEAFF; V gene: TRBV20-1
CDR3 protein: CASKSGFFSPLHF; V gene: TRBV2
CDR3 protein: CASSLTGVRAYEQYF; V gene: TRBV12-3/TRBV12-4
CDR3 protein: CSGSRGGAGGYTF; V gene: TRBV29-1
CDR3 protein: CASSPYSGETGANVLTF; V gene: TRBV18
CDR3 protein: CASSWGGTDFEQYF; V gene: TRBV7-2
CDR3 protein: CSASRPGGDYGYTF; V gene: TRBV20-1
CDR3 protein: CASRDSYSNQPQHF; V gene: TRBV6-1
CDR3 protein: CSALSEREDTQYF; V gene: TRBV20-1
CDR3 protein: CASSLDSGVTNSPLHF; V gene: TRBV5-1
CDR3 protein: CSAGTGVSTDTQYF; V gene: TRBV29-1
CDR3 protein: CASSQGLPKDQPQHF; V gene: TRBV14
CDR3 protein: CSVAGRYAYF; V gene: TRBV29-1
CDR3 protein: CSARETGRGETQYF; V gene: TRBV20-1
CDR3 protein: CASSSLDSYEQYF; V gene: TRBV12-3/TRBV12-4
CDR3 protein: CASSPRGLAGNKQYF; V gene: TRBV7-6
CDR3 protein: CASTLVSSSYNEQFF; V gene: TRBV12-3/TRBV12-4
CDR3 protein: CASCRTGDTYEQYF; V gene: TRBV12-3/TRBV12-4
CDR3 protein: CASSSGTLPSGANVLTF; V gene: TRBV5-1
CDR3 protein: CAISMLGAGSGSYEQYF; V gene: TRBV10-3
CDR3 protein: CSARDFRSLYGYTF; V gene: TRBV20-1
CDR3 protein: CASRPLAGARNEQYF; V gene: TRBV11-2
CDR3 protein: CASSLASGAAGTGGGYTF; V gene: TRBV5-5
CDR3 protein: CASSEERPGTGGQETQYF; V gene: TRBV6-1
CDR3 protein: CSVGAARGEQFF; V gene: TRBV29-1
CDR3 protein: CASSPQAGGSYEQYF; V gene: TRBV7-2
CDR3 protein: CAISESAGGETQYF; V gene: TRBV10-3
CDR3 protein: CASSARGQGYEQYF; V gene: TRBV2
CDR3 protein: CTSSLGGQLNIQYF; V gene: TRBV7-6
CDR3 protein: CASGETGPRTEAFF; V gene: TRBV12-3/TRBV12-4
CDR3 protein: CATSAVDRSSYNEQYF; V gene: TRBV24-1
CDR3 protein: CSVRTGDLYEQYF; V gene: TRBV29-1
CDR3 protein: CSVNSGNTIYF; V gene: TRBV29-1
CDR3 protein: CASSLMGAQETQYF; V gene: TRBV27
CDR3 protein: CASSSRGSTEAFF; V gene: TRBV6-5
CDR3 protein: CATSDPGREDSYNEQFF; V gene: TRBV24-1
CDR3 protein: CASSLQRDSLETQYF; V gene: TRBV7-2
CDR3 protein: CASSLGLGLAGGRAAYNEQFF; V gene: TRBV13
CDR3 protein: CASSPSSASGTQYF; V gene: TRBV2